This TCR beta chain was documented in a study of OX40 agonist ivuxolimab in advanced cancers. Broadly, across the study: The costimulatory receptor OX40 (CD134) was targeted by ivuxolimab, a fully human IgG2 agonistic monoclonal antibody. Intravenous ivuxolimab was administered to patients every 2 weeks at six dose levels: 0.01, 0.1, 0.3, 1.5, 3 and 10 mg/kg. Three dose-escalation patients achieved partial responses, one with hepatocellular carcinoma and two with cutaneous melanoma. Of the approximately 50 dose-escalation patients, hepatocellular carcinoma was present in roughly 19, melanoma in roughly 15, renal cell carcinoma in 9 and head and neck cancer in 9. The paper describes the monotherapy dose-escalation part (N of about 54 patients) of the phase I trial of ivuxolimab. The point of sequencing TCRbeta in the periphery was to test whether ivuxolimab changed TCR sequence diversity and drove clonal T-cell expansion. Patients were allowed to have had prior anti-PD-1, anti-PD-L1 or anti-CTLA-4 therapy, and approximately 40% of the dose-escalation patients had previously received checkpoint inhibitors. The dose-escalation cohort was roughly 83% male with a mean age of around 62 years, ranging from roughly 23 to 79.

The trial excluded patients who had a history of autoimmune disease or were on systemic immunosuppression. In every dose cohort, peripheral blood was drawn for TCR sequencing at baseline, cycle 4 day 1, and cycle 7 day 1. The samples were drawn from a first-in-human, open-label, multicenter phase I dose-escalation trial of ivuxolimab. The trial enrolled adults with locally advanced or metastatic head and neck squamous cell, hepatocellular, melanoma or renal cell carcinoma. Before TCR sequencing, CD4+ T cells and CD8+ T cells from peripheral blood were sorted into separate populations. General findings and caveats noted by the study authors: In the 0.1-3.0 mg/kg groups, partial responders had among the lowest normalized peripheral clonal expansion, particularly in CD8+ T cells. Which antigens the clonally expanded peripheral T cells were specific for was not determined. At doses of 0.1 to 3.0 mg/kg, clonal expansion of both CD4+ and CD8+ blood T cells was observed from baseline to week 6. Low levels of normalized T-cell clonal expansion were also seen in some nonresponding patients. After ivuxolimab, more expanded clones were found on average in CD8+ T cells than in CD4+ T cells.

Genomic DNA was isolated from the sorted cells so that the TCRbeta CDR3 region could be sequenced. TCRbeta CDR3 regions were sequenced using the immunoSEQ Assay. TCRdb re-hosts the immuneACCESS table, in-frame sequences only. Its copies lack some clones; in the studies checked, an unresolved V gene accounts for under half of them, and the cause for the rest is not known. Counted in this sample were 30,000 to 35,000 clones; over 80% of them appeared once. 25% to 35% of the sample rests with the top ten. Unmatched junction bases come to 4, with V trimmed by 2 bases and J by 7 bases. According to the germline V gene, CDR1 reads SNHLY and CDR2 reads FYNNEI. The CDR3 covers 15 residues, taking in both the cysteine and the phenylalanine. Only the CDR3 DNA stays, 45 bases, in frame from base 1. With regard to this clone: The antigen this receptor binds is unknown. The input lacks base qualities; no much larger clone sits a single base away.

The material was CD4+ or CD8+ T cells sorted from blood, obtained in a trial of the OX40 agonist ivuxolimab. This chain joins TRBV2 to TRBJ1-3, and 11 junctional nucleotides match TRBD1. The origin of this receptor is an adult with an advanced solid tumor such as melanoma, head and neck, liver or kidney cancer. The bases read TGTGCCAGCAGTGAAAGCCGGGACAGGGGGAACACCATATATTTT. Its protein product is CASSESRDRGNTIYF.